This TCR beta chain derives from a study of T cells after yellow fever vaccination. The study's findings and limits: From the bulk population, abundant clonotypes could contaminate and appear within FACS-sorted repertoires. Most primary-vaccination clones reappeared after the booster (more than 95% CD4, 88% CD8).

Production of TCR cDNA was by 5'RACE template switching, which also added a universal primer site and UMIs. TCRdb called the 5' RACE reads again in MiXCR, with one record for every CDR3 protein. The table has fewer than 450,000 distinct CDR3 sequences, around 10% seen once. Only a few counts were recorded for this clonotype. No antigen is known for it. The origin of this receptor is a young man who received the YFV17D yellow fever vaccine. The sequences come from PBMCs, collected on the day of the first yellow fever vaccination.

CDR3 protein: CASRGPAGKNEQFF. The CDR3 DNA reads as TGTGCCAGCAGGGGGCCGGCAGGGAAAAATGAGCAGTTCTTC. The chain has TRBV2 and TRBJ2-1, with D perhaps matching TRBD1 (5 bases). With 6 bases removed from V and 7 bases from J, the gap between germline ends came to 16 bases. In germline, CDR1 is SNHLY, CDR2 FYNNEI. This CDR3 has 14 amino acids.